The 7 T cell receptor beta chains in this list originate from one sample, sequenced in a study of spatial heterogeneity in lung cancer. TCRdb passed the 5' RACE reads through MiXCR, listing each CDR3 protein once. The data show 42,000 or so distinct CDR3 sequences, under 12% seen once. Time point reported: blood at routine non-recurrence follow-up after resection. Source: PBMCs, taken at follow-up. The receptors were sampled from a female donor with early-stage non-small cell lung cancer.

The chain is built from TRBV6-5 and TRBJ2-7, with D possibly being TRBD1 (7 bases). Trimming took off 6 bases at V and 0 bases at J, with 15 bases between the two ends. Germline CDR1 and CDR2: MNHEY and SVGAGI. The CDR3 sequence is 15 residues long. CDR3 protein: CASSRGTESSYEQYF. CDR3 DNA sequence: TGTGCCAGCAGCCGCGGGACAGAGAGCTCCTACGAGCAGTACTTC.

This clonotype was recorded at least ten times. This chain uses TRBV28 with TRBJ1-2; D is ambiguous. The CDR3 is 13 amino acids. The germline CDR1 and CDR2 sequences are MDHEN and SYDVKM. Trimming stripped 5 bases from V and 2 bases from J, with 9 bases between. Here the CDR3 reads CASSLAQNYGYTF. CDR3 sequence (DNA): TGTGCCAGCAGTCTAGCCCAGAACTATGGCTACACCTTC.

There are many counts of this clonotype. As DNA, the CDR3 is TGCGCCAGCAGCCAAGAGACGGCGGACACCGGGGAGCTGTTTTTT. Protein sequence: CASSQETADTGELFF. The chain uses TRBV4-3 and TRBJ2-2, with unresolved D. The CDR3 totals 15 residues. Germline CDR1 is LGHNA and CDR2 is YSLEER. V lost 0 bases, J lost 3 bases, and 8 bases lay in between.

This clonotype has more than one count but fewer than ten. The CDR3 here is CASSPPGYGELFF. The CDR3 DNA reads TGTGCCAGCAGCCCTCCCGGGTACGGGGAGCTGTTTTTT. The chain uses TRBV6-1 and TRBJ2-2; D is uncertain. The CDR3 sequence is 13 residues long. Germline V gene lookup returns CDR1 MNHNS and CDR2 SASEGT. The germline V and J ends were trimmed by 6 bases and 7 bases, with 12 bases remaining between them.

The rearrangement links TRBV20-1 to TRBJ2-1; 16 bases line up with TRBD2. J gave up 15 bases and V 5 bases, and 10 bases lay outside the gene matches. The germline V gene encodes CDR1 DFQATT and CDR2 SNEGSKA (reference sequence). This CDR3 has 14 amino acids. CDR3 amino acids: CSAPGLAGGPRLFF. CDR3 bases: TGCAGTGCTCCGGGACTAGCGGGAGGGCCTAGACTGTTCTTC.

The CDR3 here is CATSRAGTVYEQYF. The CDR3 nucleotides are TGTGCCACCAGCAGAGCCGGGACTGTCTACGAGCAGTACTTC. The chain combines TRBV15 with TRBJ2-7, with D possibly being TRBD2 (6 bases). This CDR3 is built from 14 residues. Trimming stripped 1 base from V and 3 bases from J, with 10 bases between. CDR1 LNHNV and CDR2 YYDKDF come from the germline V gene (reference sequence).

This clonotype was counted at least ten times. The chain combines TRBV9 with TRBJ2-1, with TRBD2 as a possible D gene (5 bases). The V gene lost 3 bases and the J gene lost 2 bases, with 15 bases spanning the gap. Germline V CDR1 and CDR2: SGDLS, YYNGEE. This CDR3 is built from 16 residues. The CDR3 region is CASSDSWPGTYNEQFF. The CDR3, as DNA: TGTGCCAGCAGCGATTCATGGCCGGGGACCTACAATGAGCAGTTCTTC.